The clone carrying this T cell receptor beta chain was recorded once. The target antigen is unknown. From blood CD8+ and CD4+ T cells, the TCR beta chain was sequenced. While CD8+ and CD4+ T cells were isolated negatively, TEMRA cells were enriched by FACS. This entry is derived from a study of CD8 T cells in Susac syndrome. Whole-study findings and limits: Regarding the TCR sequencing and HLA analysis, the study admitted that a relatively small number of individuals were involved.

Looked up from germline, CDR1 is MGHRA and CDR2 is YSYEKL. V was clipped by 2 bases and J by 5 bases, with 24 bases between them. The CDR3 extends over 18 amino acids. Roughly 0.45 to 1 ug RNA was reverse transcribed with random hexamers. Amplification of TCR beta CDR3 used immunoSEQ multiplex PCR across 54 Vbeta and 13 Jbeta. TCRdb recomputed calls from the immunoSEQ multiplex PCR reads with MiXCR, one row per CDR3 protein. The repertoire consists of approximately 200,000 distinct CDR3 sequences, with over 90% occurring once and the leading ten covering around 0.08%. Material: CD4+ T cells from PBMCs. J is TRBJ1-2 and V is TRBV4-1, with a possible D match to TRBD1 (5 bases). The source is a human donor with multiple sclerosis. The CDR3 loop reads CASSQFPSLIGDLYGYTF. CDR3 DNA sequence: TGCGCCAGCAGCCAATTCCCCTCCCTTATAGGGGATCTTTATGGCTACACCTTC.